The clone carrying this TCR beta chain was found a few times. The data belong to a study of blood T cell repertoires in COVID-19. TCRdb's copy holds only in-frame clones and misses some; the assay was immunoSEQ multiplex PCR. The sample contains roughly 190,000 clones, roughly 76% of which appear only once. Germline assignment: CDR1 ENHRY and CDR2 SYGVKD. This CDR3 region has 13 residues. V lost 3 bases and J 9 bases, leaving 12 bases between the germline ends. The V call is TRBV10-3, the J call TRBJ1-5, with a possible D match to TRBD1 (5 bases). This receptor was obtained from a middle-aged woman with COVID-19, enrolled during active disease. The sample comprised peripheral blood. CDR3 DNA: TGTGCCATCAGTGAAGGGGTTGACTGGCCCCAGCATTTT. Encoded protein: CAISEGVDWPQHF.